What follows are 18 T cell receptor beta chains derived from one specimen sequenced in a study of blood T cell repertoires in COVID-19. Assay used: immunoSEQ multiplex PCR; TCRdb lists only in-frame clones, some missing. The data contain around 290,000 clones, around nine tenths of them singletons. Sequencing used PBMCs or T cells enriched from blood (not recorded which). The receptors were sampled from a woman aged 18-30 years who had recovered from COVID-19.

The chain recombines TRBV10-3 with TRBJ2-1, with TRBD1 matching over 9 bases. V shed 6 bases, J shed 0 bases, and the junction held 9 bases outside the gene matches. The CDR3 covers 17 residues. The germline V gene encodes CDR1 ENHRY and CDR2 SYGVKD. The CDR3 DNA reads TGTGCCATCAGCCGCGGAGGGACAGGGAGCTCCTACAATGAGCAGTTCTTC. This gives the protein CAISRGGTGSSYNEQFF.

The CDR3 loop is CASSTEGSYTEAFF. The CDR3 DNA follows: TGTGCCAGCTCCACTGAGGGTTCTTACACTGAAGCTTTCTTT. V usage is TRBV6-5 and J usage is TRBJ1-1; no reliable D call. Germline loops: CDR1 MNHEY, CDR2 SVGAGI. This CDR3 has 14 amino acids. V dropped 8 bases and J dropped 3 bases, with 16 bases sitting between them.

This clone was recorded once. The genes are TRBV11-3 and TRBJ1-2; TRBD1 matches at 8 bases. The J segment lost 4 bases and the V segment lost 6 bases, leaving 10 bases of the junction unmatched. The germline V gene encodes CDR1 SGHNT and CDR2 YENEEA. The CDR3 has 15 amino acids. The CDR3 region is CASSTRGRCVYGYTF. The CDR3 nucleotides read TGTGCCAGCAGTACCAGGGGGCGATGTGTCTATGGCTACACCTTC.

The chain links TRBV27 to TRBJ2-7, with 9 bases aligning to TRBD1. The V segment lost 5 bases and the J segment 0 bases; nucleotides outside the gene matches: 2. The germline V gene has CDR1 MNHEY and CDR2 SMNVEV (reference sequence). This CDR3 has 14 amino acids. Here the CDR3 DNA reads TGTGCCAGCAGTGGGACAGGGCCCTCCTACGAGCAGTACTTC. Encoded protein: CASSGTGPSYEQYF.

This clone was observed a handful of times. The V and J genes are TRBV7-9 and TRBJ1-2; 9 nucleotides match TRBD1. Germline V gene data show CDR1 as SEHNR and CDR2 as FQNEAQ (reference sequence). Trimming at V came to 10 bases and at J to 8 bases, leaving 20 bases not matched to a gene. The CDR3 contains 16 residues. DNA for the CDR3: TGTGCCACCCTCAGGTCTGGGACAGGGCCGATGGGAGGCTACACCTTC. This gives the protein CATLRSGTGPMGGYTF.

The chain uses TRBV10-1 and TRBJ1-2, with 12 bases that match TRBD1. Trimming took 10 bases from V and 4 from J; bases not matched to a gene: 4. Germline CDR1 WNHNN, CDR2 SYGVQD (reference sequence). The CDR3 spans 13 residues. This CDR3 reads CANGTGGCYGYTF. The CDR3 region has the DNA TGCGCCAACGGGACAGGGGGCTGCTATGGCTACACCTTC.

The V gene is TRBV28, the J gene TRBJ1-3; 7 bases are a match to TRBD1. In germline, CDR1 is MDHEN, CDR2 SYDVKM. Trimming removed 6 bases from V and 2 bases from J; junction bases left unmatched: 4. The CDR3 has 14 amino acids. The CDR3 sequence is CASRATGAGNTIYF. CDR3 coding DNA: TGTGCCAGCAGGGCCACAGGGGCTGGAAACACCATATATTTT.

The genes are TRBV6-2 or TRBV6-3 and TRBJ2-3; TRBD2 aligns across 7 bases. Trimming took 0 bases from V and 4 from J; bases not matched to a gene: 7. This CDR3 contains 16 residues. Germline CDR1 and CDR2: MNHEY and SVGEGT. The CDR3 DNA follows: TGTGCCAGCAGTTACTCGTCCCTAGCGGTGGCAGATACGCAGTATTTT. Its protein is CASSYSSLAVADTQYF.

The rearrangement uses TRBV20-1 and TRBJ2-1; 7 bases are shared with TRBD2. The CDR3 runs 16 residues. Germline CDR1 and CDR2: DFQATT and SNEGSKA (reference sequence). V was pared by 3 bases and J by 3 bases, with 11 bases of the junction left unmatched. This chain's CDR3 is CSASKLAGAVYNEQFF. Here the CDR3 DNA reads TGCAGTGCTAGTAAGTTGGCGGGAGCGGTCTACAATGAGCAGTTCTTC.

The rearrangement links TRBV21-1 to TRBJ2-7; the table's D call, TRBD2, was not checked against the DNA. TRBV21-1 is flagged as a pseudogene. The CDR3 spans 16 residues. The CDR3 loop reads CASSKVRLALYYEQYF. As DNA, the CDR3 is TGTGCCAGCAGCAAAGTCCGACTAGCGCTCTACTACGAGCAGTACTTC.

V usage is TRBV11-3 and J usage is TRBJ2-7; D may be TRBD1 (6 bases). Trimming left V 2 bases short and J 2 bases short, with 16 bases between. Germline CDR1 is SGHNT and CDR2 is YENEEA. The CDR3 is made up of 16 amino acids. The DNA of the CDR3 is TGTGCCAGCAGCTTACCCACCGGGACACTAGCCTACGAGCAGTACTTC. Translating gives CASSLPTGTLAYEQYF.

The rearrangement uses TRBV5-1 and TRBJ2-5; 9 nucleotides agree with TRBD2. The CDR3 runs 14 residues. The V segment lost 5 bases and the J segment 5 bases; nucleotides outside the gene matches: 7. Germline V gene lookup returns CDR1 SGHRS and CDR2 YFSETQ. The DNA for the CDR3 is TGCGCCAGCAGAAGCGCGGGAGGGCGGGAGACCCAGTACTTC. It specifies CASRSAGGRETQYF.

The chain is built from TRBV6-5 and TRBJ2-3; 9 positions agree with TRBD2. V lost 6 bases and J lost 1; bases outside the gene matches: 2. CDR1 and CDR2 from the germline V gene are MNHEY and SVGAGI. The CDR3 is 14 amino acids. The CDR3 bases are TGTGCCAGCAGAGTAGCGGGGGGCACAGATACGCAGTATTTT. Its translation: CASRVAGGTDTQYF.

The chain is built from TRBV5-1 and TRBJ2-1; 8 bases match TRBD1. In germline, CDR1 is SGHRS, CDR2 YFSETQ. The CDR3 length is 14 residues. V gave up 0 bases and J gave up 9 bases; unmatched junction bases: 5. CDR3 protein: CASSLVDRGIEQFF. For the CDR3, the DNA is TGCGCCAGCAGCTTGGTAGACAGGGGAATTGAGCAGTTCTTC.

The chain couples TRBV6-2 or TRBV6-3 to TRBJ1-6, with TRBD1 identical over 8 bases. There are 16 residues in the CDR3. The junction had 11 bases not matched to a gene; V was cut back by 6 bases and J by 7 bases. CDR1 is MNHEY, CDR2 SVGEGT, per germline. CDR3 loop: CASSQDRARSNSPLHF. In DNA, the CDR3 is TGTGCCAGCAGCCAGGACAGGGCCAGGTCGAATTCACCCCTCCACTTT.

CDR3 loop: CASSFSGGSDEQYF. The CDR3 coding sequence is TGCGCCAGCAGCTTTTCAGGGGGCAGCGACGAGCAGTACTTC. The gene calls are TRBV5-1 and TRBJ2-7, with 8 bases identical to TRBD1. The junction had 6 bases not matched to a gene; V was cut back by 2 bases and J by 5 bases. The CDR3 sequence is 14 residues long. Germline V gene data show CDR1 as SGHRS and CDR2 as YFSETQ.

The CDR3 protein is CASESGSGTGELFF. DNA for the CDR3: TGTGCCAGTGAGAGCGGGAGTGGCACCGGGGAGCTGTTTTTT. V gene TRBV27 combines with J gene TRBJ2-2; the match to TRBD2 covers 8 bases. Germline CDR1 is MNHEY and CDR2 is SMNVEV (reference sequence). Trimming at V came to 9 bases and at J to 4 bases, leaving 7 bases not matched to a gene. CDR3 length: 14 amino acids.

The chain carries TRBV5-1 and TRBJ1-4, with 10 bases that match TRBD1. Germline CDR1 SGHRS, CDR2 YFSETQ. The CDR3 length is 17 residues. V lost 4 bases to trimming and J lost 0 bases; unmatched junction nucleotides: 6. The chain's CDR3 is CASSPIGTGATNEKLFF. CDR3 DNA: TGCGCCAGCAGCCCGATCGGGACAGGGGCAACTAATGAAAAACTGTTTTTT.